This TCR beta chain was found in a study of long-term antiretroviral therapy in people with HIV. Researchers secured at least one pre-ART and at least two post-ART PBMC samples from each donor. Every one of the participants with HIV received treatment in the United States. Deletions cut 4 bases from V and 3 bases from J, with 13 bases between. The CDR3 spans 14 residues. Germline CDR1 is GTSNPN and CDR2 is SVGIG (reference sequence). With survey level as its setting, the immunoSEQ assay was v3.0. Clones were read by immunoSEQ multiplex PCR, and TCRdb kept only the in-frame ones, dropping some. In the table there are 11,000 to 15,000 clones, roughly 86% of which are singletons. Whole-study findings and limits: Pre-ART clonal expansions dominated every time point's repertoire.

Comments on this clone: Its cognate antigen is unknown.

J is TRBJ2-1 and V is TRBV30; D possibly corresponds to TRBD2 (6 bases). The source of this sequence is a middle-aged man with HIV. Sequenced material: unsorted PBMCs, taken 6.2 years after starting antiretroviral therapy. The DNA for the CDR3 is TGTGCCTGGAACCCGGGACTGATCTACAATGAGCAGTTCTTC. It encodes CAWNPGLIYNEQFF.